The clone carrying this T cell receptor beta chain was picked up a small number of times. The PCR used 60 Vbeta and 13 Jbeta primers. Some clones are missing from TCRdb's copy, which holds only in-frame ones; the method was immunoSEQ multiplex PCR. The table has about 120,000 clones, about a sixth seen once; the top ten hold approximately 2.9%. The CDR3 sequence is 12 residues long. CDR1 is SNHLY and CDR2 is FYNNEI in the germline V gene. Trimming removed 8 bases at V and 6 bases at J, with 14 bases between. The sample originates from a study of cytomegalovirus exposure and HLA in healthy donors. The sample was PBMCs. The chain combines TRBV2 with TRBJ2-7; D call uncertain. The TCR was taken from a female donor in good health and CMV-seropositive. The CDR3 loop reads CASCATLAEQYF. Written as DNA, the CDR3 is TGTGCCAGCTGTGCGACTCTCGCCGAGCAGTACTTC.